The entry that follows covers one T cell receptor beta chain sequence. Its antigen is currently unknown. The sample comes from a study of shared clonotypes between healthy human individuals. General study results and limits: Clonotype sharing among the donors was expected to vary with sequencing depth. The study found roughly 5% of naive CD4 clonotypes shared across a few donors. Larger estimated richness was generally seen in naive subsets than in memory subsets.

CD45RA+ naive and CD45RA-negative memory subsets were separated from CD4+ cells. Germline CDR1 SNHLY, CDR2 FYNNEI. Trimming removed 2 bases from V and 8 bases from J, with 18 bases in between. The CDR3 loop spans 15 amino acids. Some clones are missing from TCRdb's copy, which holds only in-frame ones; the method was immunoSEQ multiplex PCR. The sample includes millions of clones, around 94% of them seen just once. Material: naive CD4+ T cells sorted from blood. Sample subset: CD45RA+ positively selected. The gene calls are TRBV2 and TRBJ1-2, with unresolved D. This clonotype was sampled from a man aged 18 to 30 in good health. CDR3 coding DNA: TGTGCCAGCAGTGAAAATCGCCAAGTTGGGCGCGGCTACACCTTC. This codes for CASSENRQVGRGYTF. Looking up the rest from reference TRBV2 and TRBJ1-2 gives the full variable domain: EPEVTQTPSHQVTQMGQEVILRCVPISNHLYFYWYRQILGQKVEFLVSFYNNEISEKSEIFDDQFSVERPDGSNFTLKIRSTKLEDSAMYFCASSENRQVGRGYTFGSGTRLTVV.